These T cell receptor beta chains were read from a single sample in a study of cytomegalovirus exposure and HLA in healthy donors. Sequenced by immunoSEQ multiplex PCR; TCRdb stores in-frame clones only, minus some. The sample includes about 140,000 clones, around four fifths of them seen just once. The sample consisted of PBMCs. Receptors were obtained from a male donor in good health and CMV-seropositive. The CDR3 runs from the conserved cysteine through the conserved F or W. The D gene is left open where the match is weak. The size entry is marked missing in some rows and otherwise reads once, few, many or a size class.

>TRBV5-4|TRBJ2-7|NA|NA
TGTGCCAGCAGCTTGAAGGGAGGCACCTACGAGCAGTACTTC
CASSLKGGTYEQYF
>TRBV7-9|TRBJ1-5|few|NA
TGTGCCAGCAGCTTGGCGGGGCCCGGTAATCAGCCCCAGCATTTT
CASSLAGPGNQPQHF
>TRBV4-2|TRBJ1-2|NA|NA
TGTGCCAGCAGCCAAGAGCGGGTGTACGACTATGGCTACACCTTC
CASSQERVYDYGYTF
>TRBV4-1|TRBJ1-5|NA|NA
TGCGCCAGCAGCCAGGCCGACGGGAATAGCAATCAGCCCCAGCATTTT
CASSQADGNSNQPQHF
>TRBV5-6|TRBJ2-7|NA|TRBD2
TGTGCCAGCAGCTTGGGGGCGGGGGGGCCGGACGAGCAGTACTTC
CASSLGAGGPDEQYF
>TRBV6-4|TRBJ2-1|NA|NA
TGTGCCAGCCTCAGGGGGGCGGGCTGCGAGCAGTTCTTC
CASLRGAGCEQFF
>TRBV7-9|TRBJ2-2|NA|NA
TGTGCCAGCAGGGCGACAGGAACGAACACCGGGGAGCTGTTTTTT
CASRATGTNTGELFF
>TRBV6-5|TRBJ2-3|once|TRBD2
TGTGCCAGCAGTTACCTAGCGGACACAGATACGCAGTATTTT
CASSYLADTDTQYF
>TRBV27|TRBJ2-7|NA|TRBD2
TGTGCCAGCAGTTTCGAGGGGACTAGCGGATACGAGCAGTACTTC
CASSFEGTSGYEQYF
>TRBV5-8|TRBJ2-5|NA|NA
TGTGCCAGCAGCACCAACGGGATGGAAGAGACCCAGTACTTC
CASSTNGMEETQYF
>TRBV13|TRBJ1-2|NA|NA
TGTGCCAGCAGCTCCCAGCGCAATAGACCGGTCTCGGTGGGCTACACCTTC
CASSSQRNRPVSVGYTF
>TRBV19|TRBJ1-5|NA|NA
TGTGCCAGCAAATGGACGGGAAATAGCAATCAGCCCCAGCATTTT
CASKWTGNSNQPQHF
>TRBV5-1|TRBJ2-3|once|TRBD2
TGCGCCAGCAGCTTGGCAAACAAGGTAGCGGGGGGCACAGATACGCAGTATTTT
CASSLANKVAGGTDTQYF
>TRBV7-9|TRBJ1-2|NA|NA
TGTGCCAGCAGCCGGGGGGCTCGCACAAGAGGGGCGGATGGCTACACCTTC
CASSRGARTRGADGYTF
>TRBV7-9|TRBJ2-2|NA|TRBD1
TGTGCCAGCAGCTTAGGACAGGGCAACACCGGGGAGCTGTTTTTT
CASSLGQGNTGELFF
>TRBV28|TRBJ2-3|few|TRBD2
TGTGCCAGCAGGGGAGGGACTAGCACAGATACGCAGTATTTT
CASRGGTSTDTQYF
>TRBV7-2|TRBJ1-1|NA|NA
TGTGCCAGCAGCTTAACAGTCCAAACAGGGCTCTACACTGAAGCTTTCTTT
CASSLTVQTGLYTEAFF
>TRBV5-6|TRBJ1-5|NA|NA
TGTGCCAGCAGCTTGGCCCTATGGGGAGGGACTGAGAATCAGCCCCAGCATTTT
CASSLALWGGTENQPQHF
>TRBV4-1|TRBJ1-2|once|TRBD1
TGCGCCAGCAGCCACGCGACAGGGGACTATGGCTACACCTTC
CASSHATGDYGYTF
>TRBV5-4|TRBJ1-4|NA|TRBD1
TGTGCCAGCAGTTGGACAGGGTCAACTAATGAAAAACTGTTTTTT
CASSWTGSTNEKLFF
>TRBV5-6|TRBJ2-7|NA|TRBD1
TGTGCCAGCAGGGGACAGGGGGATCGTAACGAGCAGTACTTC
CASRGQGDRNEQYF
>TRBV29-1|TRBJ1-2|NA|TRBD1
TGCAGCGTTGAAGAACCCCAGGGGGGCGAATATGGCTACACCTTC
CSVEEPQGGEYGYTF
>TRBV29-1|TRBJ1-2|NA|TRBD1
TGCAGCGTTGAAATGTTAGTCCGGGACAGGGCTGGCTACACCTTC
CSVEMLVRDRAGYTF
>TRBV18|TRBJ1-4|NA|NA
TGTGCCAGCTCATCGGGACTCACAACAACTAATGAAAAACTGTTTTTT
CASSSGLTTTNEKLFF
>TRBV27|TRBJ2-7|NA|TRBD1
TGTGCCAGCGCGTGGGGACAGTACTACGAGCAGTACTTC
CASAWGQYYEQYF
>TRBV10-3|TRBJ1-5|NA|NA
TGTGCCATCAGTGGGTCCGTCCAGCCCCAGCATTTT
CAISGSVQPQHF
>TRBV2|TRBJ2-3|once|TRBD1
TGTGCCAGCAGTGAGTTCGAGGGGGCGGTAGATACGCAGTATTTT
CASSEFEGAVDTQYF